Listed below are T cell receptor beta chains from one sample, sequenced in a study of response to subunit inactivated influenza vaccine. TCRdb itself ran the RT-PCR reads through MiXCR, one entry per CDR3 protein. Among about 570,000 distinct CDR3 sequences listed, 11% were seen once. This sample was shared with a second study, whose subject was T cells expressing NK-cell markers.

This material consisted of PBMCs from blood, taken on the day of vaccination. These receptors all stem from a man between 50 and 59 years old who received an inactivated influenza vaccine. CDR3s include the opening cysteine and the closing phenylalanine or tryptophan. A D gene is named only where the DNA matches it firmly. Part of the rows lack a size; the others show once, few, many or a class for expanded clones.

clone size	V gene	J gene	D gene	CDR3 DNA	CDR3 protein
many	TRBV29-1	TRBJ1-2	-	TGCAGCGTTGCTGCGGAGGGGCCCATCTATGGCTACACCTTC	CSVAAEGPIYGYTF
few	TRBV5-1	TRBJ2-7	TRBD2	TGCGCCAGCAGCTTAGATGGGACTAGCGTCTACGAGCAGTACTTC	CASSLDGTSVYEQYF
-	TRBV7-6	TRBJ2-3	-	TGTGCCAGCAGCTTAATAGGGGTTACAGATACGCAGTATTTT	CASSLIGVTDTQYF
few	TRBV4-2	TRBJ2-2	-	TGTGCCAGCAGCCGAGAGAGGGCATCCACCGGGGAGCTGTTTTTT	CASSRERASTGELFF
-	TRBV5-1	TRBJ2-1	TRBD2	TGCGCCAGCAGCTCGTGGACTAGCGGAGTAGTAGTGTATGAGCAGTTCTTC	CASSSWTSGVVVYEQFF
few	TRBV7-9	TRBJ1-2	-	TGTGCCAGCAGCCGCCAGTTTAACTATGGCTACACCTTC	CASSRQFNYGYTF
once	TRBV4-3	TRBJ2-1	-	TGCGCCAGCAGCCGAGAGACAGGACGCAACACTTACAATGAGCAGTTCTTC	CASSRETGRNTYNEQFF
many	TRBV20-1	TRBJ2-1	TRBD2	TGCAGTGCTAGAGATGGTAGACTAGCGGGGAATGAGCAGTTCTTC	CSARDGRLAGNEQFF
-	TRBV24-1	TRBJ1-5	-	TGTGCCACCAGTGATGCGGGGACACCCTATAGCAATCAGCCCCAGCATTTT	CATSDAGTPYSNQPQHF
-	TRBV19	TRBJ2-1	-	TGTGCCAGTAGTTTTTTGGACCAAAGGTACAATGAGCAGTTCTTC	CASSFLDQRYNEQFF
few	TRBV4-1	TRBJ1-1	-	TGCGCCAGCAGCCAAGGGACGACAGCAGCTTGGAACACTGAAGCTTTCTTT	CASSQGTTAAWNTEAFF
-	TRBV6-5	TRBJ2-1	-	TGTGCCAGCAGGGCATCCGGCAGTGAGCAGTTCTTC	CASRASGSEQFF
many	TRBV10-3	TRBJ1-1	-	TGTGCCATCAGTGGGGGGATGAACACTGAAGCTTTCTTT	CAISGGMNTEAFF
-	TRBV6-2/TRBV6-3	TRBJ1-1	TRBD1	TGTGCCAGCAGCCTGACAGGGGGGATGAACACTGAAGCTTTCTTT	CASSLTGGMNTEAFF
few	TRBV18	TRBJ2-7	-	TGTGCCAGCTCACCAACAGGGATCTCGCAGTACGAGCAGTACTTC	CASSPTGISQYEQYF
few	TRBV9	TRBJ1-3	-	TGTGCCAGCAGCGTAGAAACAGGAGGAAACACCATATATTTT	CASSVETGGNTIYF
few	TRBV6-2/TRBV6-3	TRBJ1-3	-	TGTGCCAGCAGTTACTCGGCAGCTCGAAACACCATATATTTT	CASSYSAARNTIYF
-	TRBV14	TRBJ2-7	-	TGTGCCAGCAGCCCCTTCCATGTTTACGAGCAGTACTTC	CASSPFHVYEQYF
-	TRBV4-2	TRBJ2-7	TRBD1	TGTGCCAGCAGCCAAGAGACAGGGGATCTGGGCGAGCAGTACTTC	CASSQETGDLGEQYF
-	TRBV9	TRBJ2-1	-	TGTGCCACTTCCGGGAGCGGAAACTACAATGAGCAGTTCTTC	CATSGSGNYNEQFF
many	TRBV9	TRBJ2-4	-	TGTGCCAGCAGCGTAGGGACGGGAGCCAAAAACATTCAGTACTTC	CASSVGTGAKNIQYF
few	TRBV15	TRBJ2-1	TRBD2	TGTGCCACCAGGCTAGCGGCAGACTTGGGGCAGTTCTTC	CATRLAADLGQFF
few	TRBV4-3	TRBJ2-3	-	TGCGCCAGCAGCCAAGATCGACGGGGGGCATCAGATACGCAGTATTTT	CASSQDRRGASDTQYF
-	TRBV29-1	TRBJ2-7	-	TGCAGCGTTGAGACAGACTCCTACGAGCAGTACTTC	CSVETDSYEQYF
few	TRBV6-1	TRBJ2-2	-	TGTGCCAGCAGTGAGATACAGAGAACCGGGGAGCTGTTTTTT	CASSEIQRTGELFF
-	TRBV10-3	TRBJ2-7	-	TGTGCCATCAGCCCCCGGCCCTCCTCGAGCTCCTACGAGCAGTACTTC	CAISPRPSSSSYEQYF
many	TRBV29-1	TRBJ2-1	TRBD2	TGCAGCGTCTTTGACTACGGGACTATAAATGAGCAGTTCTTC	CSVFDYGTINEQFF
many	TRBV7-2	TRBJ2-3	-	TGTGCCAGCAGCACGGATTGGGGTGGGCAGTATTTT	CASSTDWGGQYF
-	TRBV6-1	TRBJ2-7	-	TGTGCCAGCAGCGTCACTAGCTCCTACGAGCAGTACTTC	CASSVTSSYEQYF
few	TRBV20-1	TRBJ2-7	-	TGCAGTGCTAGAGGGACTCCAGCCTACGAGCAGTACTTC	CSARGTPAYEQYF
few	TRBV20-1	TRBJ2-5	TRBD1	TGCAGTGCTGCCCCGGGACAGGGGGCTCAGAGGGAGACCCAGTACTTC	CSAAPGQGAQRETQYF
-	TRBV28	TRBJ2-7	TRBD1	TGTGCCAGCAGTATGACAGGGGCCCCCCTCTACGAGCAGTACTTC	CASSMTGAPLYEQYF
few	TRBV6-5	TRBJ2-7	-	TGTGCCAGCAGTTACTTTGGAGGGACCGGGTACGAGCAGTACTTC	CASSYFGGTGYEQYF
few	TRBV3-1	TRBJ2-5	-	TGTGCCAGCAGCCCCCCGGGGTTCATGGAGACCCAGTACTTC	CASSPPGFMETQYF
few	TRBV10-3	TRBJ2-6	-	TGTGCCATCAGTGAGTCGACCGGGCAGAGCTCTGGGGCCAACGTCCTGACTTTC	CAISESTGQSSGANVLTF
few	TRBV20-1	TRBJ2-7	TRBD2	TGCAGTGCGAGTCATTTAGCGGGAGTCAAGCAGTACTTC	CSASHLAGVKQYF
few	TRBV11-2	TRBJ1-3	-	TGTGCCAGCAGCTTAGAGGGGTACTCTGGAAACACCATATATTTT	CASSLEGYSGNTIYF
-	TRBV11-2	TRBJ2-7	TRBD2	TGTGCCAGCAGCTTCGGACTAGTCTACGAGCAGTACTTC	CASSFGLVYEQYF
-	TRBV20-1	TRBJ2-7	-	TGCAGTGCTTACCGACAGCTCGCCCCCTACGAGCAGTACTTC	CSAYRQLAPYEQYF
few	TRBV9	TRBJ2-3	-	TGTGCCAGCAGCGTAGAGAGCAGCACAGATACGCAGTATTTT	CASSVESSTDTQYF
many	TRBV6-2/TRBV6-3	TRBJ1-4	-	TGTGCCAGCAGTTATAGCGGCTCATGGATGTTTTTT	CASSYSGSWMFF
-	TRBV4-3	TRBJ2-2	TRBD2	TGCGCCAGCAGCCAGCGTAGCGGGGGACAGAACACCGGGGAGCTGTTTTTT	CASSQRSGGQNTGELFF
-	TRBV10-3	TRBJ2-5	TRBD1	TGTGCCATCAGAGGGACAGGGTCAGAGACCCAGTACTTC	CAIRGTGSETQYF
-	TRBV20-1	TRBJ2-7	TRBD1	TGCAGTGCTAGATCACCCCTAGGACAGGGGGCCTACGAGCAGTACTTC	CSARSPLGQGAYEQYF
many	TRBV6-6	TRBJ2-1	-	TGTGCCAGCCACCCGACAGAAAACAATGAGCAGTTCTTC	CASHPTENNEQFF
-	TRBV25-1	TRBJ2-7	TRBD1	TGTGCCAGCAGTGAACCGGGACAGGGGTACGAGCAGTACTTC	CASSEPGQGYEQYF
-	TRBV5-1	TRBJ1-4	-	TGCGCCAGCAGCTTGGAACCGTCCCGTGAAAAACTGTTTTTT	CASSLEPSREKLFF
-	TRBV27	TRBJ2-1	-	TGTGCCAGCAGTAACTTAGGGGGACCGAATGAGCAGTTCTTC	CASSNLGGPNEQFF
few	TRBV15	TRBJ2-7	TRBD2	TGTGCCACCAGCACGGGGACTAGCGGGAGGTACTACGAGCAGTACTTC	CATSTGTSGRYYEQYF
-	TRBV20-1	TRBJ2-1	TRBD2	TGCAGTGCTAGAGAAAGGGGAATAGCGGGACCCGTTTACAATGAGCAGTTCTTC	CSARERGIAGPVYNEQFF
many	TRBV4-3	TRBJ2-1	-	TGCGCCAGCAGCCAAGATCTGCGGGCGTCCTCCTACAATGAGCAGTTCTTC	CASSQDLRASSYNEQFF
-	TRBV3-1	TRBJ1-3	-	TGTGCCAGCAGCCAAGGGACTCATAACTCTGGAAACACCATATATTTT	CASSQGTHNSGNTIYF
-	TRBV9	TRBJ2-5	-	TGTGCCAGCAGCGTAGAGGGGACGGTGGGGGAGACCCAGTACTTC	CASSVEGTVGETQYF
-	TRBV29-1	TRBJ1-2	TRBD1	TGCAGCGTTGATAGGCAGGGGGCTCAGGGCTACACCTTC	CSVDRQGAQGYTF
many	TRBV3-1	TRBJ1-2	-	TGTGCCAGCAGCCAGGACGGTAACTATGGCTACACCTTC	CASSQDGNYGYTF
-	TRBV7-9	TRBJ2-3	TRBD2	TGTGCCAGCAGCCCAAGACTAGCGGGGATCACAGATACGCAGTATTTT	CASSPRLAGITDTQYF
-	TRBV4-3	TRBJ2-5	-	TGCGCCAGAGAGGCGGGACTGGAGACCCAGTACTTC	CAREAGLETQYF
-	TRBV29-1	TRBJ2-2	-	TGCAGCGCCGAGGAACAGGGAAACACCGGGGAGCTGTTTTTT	CSAEEQGNTGELFF
-	TRBV9	TRBJ2-7	TRBD2	TGTGCCAGCAGCGTGGGGACTACGGGACTAGCGGGAGACGAGCAGTACTTC	CASSVGTTGLAGDEQYF